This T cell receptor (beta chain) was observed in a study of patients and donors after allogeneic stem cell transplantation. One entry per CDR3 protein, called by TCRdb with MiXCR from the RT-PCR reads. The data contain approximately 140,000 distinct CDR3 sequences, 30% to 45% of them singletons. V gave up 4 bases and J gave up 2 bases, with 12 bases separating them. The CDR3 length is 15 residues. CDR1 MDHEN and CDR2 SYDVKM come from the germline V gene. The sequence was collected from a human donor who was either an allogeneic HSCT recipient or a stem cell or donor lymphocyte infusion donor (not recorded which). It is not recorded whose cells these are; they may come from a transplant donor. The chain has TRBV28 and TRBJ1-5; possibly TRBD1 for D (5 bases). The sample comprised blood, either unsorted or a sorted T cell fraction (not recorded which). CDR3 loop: CASSSRGLGNQPQHF. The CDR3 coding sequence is TGTGCCAGCAGTTCTAGGGGATTGGGCAATCAGCCCCAGCATTTT.